This TCR beta chain emerged from a study of beta chain features in type 1 diabetes. Study conclusions and caveats: A moderate, significant TCRB CDR3 shortening appeared in type 1 diabetes across four CD4+ subsets. Over-representation of high TCR-expressing cells was a possible consequence of cDNA sequencing. There was no resolution here of whether HLA type influences TCRB rearrangement.

Trimming took 2 bases from V and 3 from J, leaving 13 bases between them. Germline V lookup: CDR1 SEHNR, CDR2 FQNEAQ (reference sequence). CDR3 length: 15 amino acids. TCRB transcripts that were expressed got sequenced, as all of the isolated RNA had been reverse transcribed. The assay was immunoSEQ multiplex PCR, and TCRdb's table has in-frame clones only and misses some. The sample lists some 63,000 clones; more than 45% were seen once. The table lists this clone with a few counts. As yet, its antigen is unknown. Sorted CD4+ subsets: naive, central memory, regulatory, stem cell-like memory (CD45RO/CCR7/CD25/CD127/CD95/CD27 panel).

Sequencing used central memory CD4+ T cells from blood. The TCR sequence derives from a man younger than 45 with type 1 diabetes. V gene TRBV7-9 combines with J gene TRBJ1-1, with D perhaps TRBD1 (5 bases). The CDR3 bases are TGTGCCAGCAGCTTAAGGTCAGGGATGGACACTGAAGCTTTCTTT. Amino acid sequence: CASSLRSGMDTEAFF.